This entry features one T cell receptor (beta chain) sequence. An end of the junction differs from the germline gene, which may be a read error. This CDR3 region has 15 residues. In germline, CDR1 is MNHEY, CDR2 SVGAGI. This entry is derived from a study of tumor-infiltrating lymphocytes in primary liver carcinoma. The approximately 17-32 mg bulk tissue piece was not sorted before simultaneous RNA and DNA extraction. Constant-region priming of roughly 490 ng total RNA yielded TCR beta cDNA. Slightly modified ARM-PCR with three nested multiplex PCR rounds yielded TCR beta libraries. The study ran its first two PCR rounds for nine to ten cycles each, using TRBV1-TRBV30 forward primers and a C-beta reverse primer. TCRdb reanalysed the multiplex PCR reads using MiXCR and keeps one entry per CDR3 protein. The table shows about 74,000 distinct CDR3 sequences, with roughly two thirds occurring only once.

Specimen: liver tumor tissue from sampling region 4. The subset: tumor region T4, right-lateral pole. The rearrangement joins TRBV6-5 to TRBJ1-5, with TRBD1 as a possible D gene (6 bases). The TCR sequence derives from a man aged 35 to 55 with primary liver carcinoma and hepatitis B virus infection. The CDR3 protein is CASSTTGRGNQPQQF. For the CDR3, the DNA is TGTGCCAGCAGTACAACAGGGAGAGGTAATCAGCCCCAGCAGTTT.